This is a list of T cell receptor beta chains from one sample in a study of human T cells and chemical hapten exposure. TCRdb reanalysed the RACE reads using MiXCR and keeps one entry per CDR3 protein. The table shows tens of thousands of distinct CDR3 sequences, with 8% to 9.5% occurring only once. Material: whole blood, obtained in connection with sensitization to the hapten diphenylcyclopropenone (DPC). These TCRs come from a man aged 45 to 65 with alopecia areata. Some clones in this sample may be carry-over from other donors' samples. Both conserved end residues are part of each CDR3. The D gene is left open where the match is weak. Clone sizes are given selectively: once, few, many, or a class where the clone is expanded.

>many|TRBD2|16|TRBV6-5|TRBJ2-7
CASSYGGSGRADEQYF
TGTGCCAGCAGTTACGGAGGCAGCGGGAGGGCCGACGAGCAGTACTTC
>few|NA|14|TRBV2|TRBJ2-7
CASSNQGFSYEQYF
TGTGCCAGCAGTAATCAAGGGTTTTCCTACGAGCAGTACTTC
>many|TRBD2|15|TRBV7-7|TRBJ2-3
CASSKLAGPYDTQYF
TGTGCCAGCAGTAAACTAGCGGGGCCTTACGATACGCAGTATTTT
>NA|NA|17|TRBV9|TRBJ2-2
CASSSPQGGSNTGELFF
TGTGCCAGCAGCTCCCCACAGGGAGGGTCGAACACCGGGGAGCTGTTTTTT
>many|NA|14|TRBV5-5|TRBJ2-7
CASTLRGSSYEQYF
TGTGCCAGCACCCTCCGGGGGTCTTCCTACGAGCAGTACTTC
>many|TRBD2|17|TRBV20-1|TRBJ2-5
CSARDSRGLAIQETQYF
TGCAGTGCTAGAGATTCGCGAGGACTAGCGATACAAGAGACCCAGTACTTC
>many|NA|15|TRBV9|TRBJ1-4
CASSVDAGINEKLFF
TGTGCCAGCAGCGTAGATGCCGGGATCAATGAAAAACTGTTTTTT
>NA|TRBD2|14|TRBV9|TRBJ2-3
CASSVESGRDTQYF
TGTGCCAGCAGCGTAGAGAGCGGGAGAGATACGCAGTATTTT
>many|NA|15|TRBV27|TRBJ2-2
CASRAGDRNPGELFF
TGTGCCAGCAGAGCTGGGGATAGGAATCCCGGGGAGCTGTTTTTT
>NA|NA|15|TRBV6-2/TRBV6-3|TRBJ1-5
CASRGLGSLNQPQHF
TGTGCCAGCAGGGGCCTTGGGAGTCTCAATCAGCCCCAGCATTTT
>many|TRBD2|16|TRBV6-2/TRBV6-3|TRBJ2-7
CASSKGGSGRPHEQYF
TGTGCCAGCAGCAAAGGAGGGAGCGGGAGGCCCCACGAGCAGTACTTC
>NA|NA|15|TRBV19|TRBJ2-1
CATYPTGRGFNEQFF
TGTGCCACTTATCCGACAGGGAGGGGTTTCAATGAGCAGTTCTTC
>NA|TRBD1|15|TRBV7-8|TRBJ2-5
CASSLVVDRAETQYF
TGTGCCAGCAGCTTAGTCGTGGACAGGGCGGAGACCCAGTACTTC
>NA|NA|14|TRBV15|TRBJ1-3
CATSGGGTGNTIYF
TGTGCCACCAGCGGTGGGGGAACTGGAAACACCATATATTTT
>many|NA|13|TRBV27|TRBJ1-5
CASSSTGNQPQHF
TGTGCCAGCAGTTCGACAGGCAATCAGCCCCAGCATTTT
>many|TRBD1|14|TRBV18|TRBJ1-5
CASSPYRGNQPQHF
TGTGCCAGCTCACCCTACAGGGGGAATCAGCCCCAGCATTTT
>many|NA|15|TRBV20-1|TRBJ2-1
CSAKTLPSSYNEQFF
TGCAGTGCAAAGACTCTTCCGAGCTCCTACAATGAGCAGTTCTTC
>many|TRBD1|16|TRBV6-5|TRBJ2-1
CASSYTGTGSYNEQFF
TGTGCCAGCAGTTATACCGGGACAGGGTCCTACAATGAGCAGTTCTTC
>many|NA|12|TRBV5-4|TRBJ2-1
CASSLSYNEQFF
TGTGCCAGCAGCTTGTCCTACAATGAGCAGTTCTTC
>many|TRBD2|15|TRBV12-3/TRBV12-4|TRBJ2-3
CASNSLAGGTDTQYF
TGTGCCAGCAATTCACTAGCGGGCGGTACAGATACGCAGTATTTT
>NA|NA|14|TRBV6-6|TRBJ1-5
CASSSMGESQPQHF
TGTGCCAGCAGCTCCATGGGGGAGAGTCAGCCCCAGCATTTT
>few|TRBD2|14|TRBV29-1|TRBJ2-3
CSARLAGVRDTQYF
TGCAGCGCGCGACTAGCGGGAGTCCGAGATACGCAGTATTTT
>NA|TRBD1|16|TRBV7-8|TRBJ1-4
CASSRTRQGRGEKLFF
TGTGCCAGCAGTCGGACCCGACAGGGAAGGGGTGAAAAACTGTTTTTT
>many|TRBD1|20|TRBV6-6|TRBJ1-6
CASRIGLAGTGITNNSPLHF
TGTGCCAGCAGGATAGGACTAGCCGGGACAGGGATTACCAATAATTCACCCCTCCACTTT
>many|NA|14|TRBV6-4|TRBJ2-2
CASSDSTNTGELFF
TGTGCCAGCAGTGACTCGACTAACACCGGGGAGCTGTTTTTT
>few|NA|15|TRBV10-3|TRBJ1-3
CAISADGSSGNTIYF
TGTGCCATCAGTGCGGACGGTAGCTCTGGAAACACCATATATTTT
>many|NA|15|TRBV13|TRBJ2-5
CASSFSPRLQETQYF
TGTGCCAGCAGCTTCTCCCCCCGGCTCCAAGAGACCCAGTACTTC